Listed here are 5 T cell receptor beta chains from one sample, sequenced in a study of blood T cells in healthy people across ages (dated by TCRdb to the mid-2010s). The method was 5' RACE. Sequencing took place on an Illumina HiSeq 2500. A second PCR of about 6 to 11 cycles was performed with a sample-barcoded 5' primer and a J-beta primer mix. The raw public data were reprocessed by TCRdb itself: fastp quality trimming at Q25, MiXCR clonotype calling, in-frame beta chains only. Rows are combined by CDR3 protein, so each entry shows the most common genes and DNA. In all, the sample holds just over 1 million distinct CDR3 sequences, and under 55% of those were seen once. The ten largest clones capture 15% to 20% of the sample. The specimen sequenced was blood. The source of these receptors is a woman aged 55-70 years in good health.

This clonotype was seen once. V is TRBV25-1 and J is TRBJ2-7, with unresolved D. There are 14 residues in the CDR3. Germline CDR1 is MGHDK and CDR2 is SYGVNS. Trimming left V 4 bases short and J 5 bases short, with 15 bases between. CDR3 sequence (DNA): TGTGCCAGCAGTGCGGATGGGAAAAGGAACGAGCAGTACTTC. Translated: CASSADGKRNEQYF.

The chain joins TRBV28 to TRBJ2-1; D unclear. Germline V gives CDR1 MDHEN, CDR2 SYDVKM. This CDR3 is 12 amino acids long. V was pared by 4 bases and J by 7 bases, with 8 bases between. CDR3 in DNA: TGTGCCAGCAGTTCCACATGGAATGAGCAGTTCTTC. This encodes CASSSTWNEQFF.

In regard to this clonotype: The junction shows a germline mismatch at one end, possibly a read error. The CDR3 spells CAGSQDDSNQPQHF. CDR3 nucleotides: TGCGCCGGCAGCCAAGATGATTCCAATCAGCCCCAGCATTTT. The chain links TRBV4-1 to TRBJ1-5, with unresolved D. From germline, CDR1 is MGHRA and CDR2 YSYEKL. The CDR3 runs 14 residues.

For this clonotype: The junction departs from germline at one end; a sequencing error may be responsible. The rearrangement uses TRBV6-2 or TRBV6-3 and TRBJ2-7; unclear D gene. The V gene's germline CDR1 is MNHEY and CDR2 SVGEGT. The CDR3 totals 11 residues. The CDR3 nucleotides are TGTGCCAGCAGTCCGACCTACAAGCAGTACTTC. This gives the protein CASSPTYKQYF.

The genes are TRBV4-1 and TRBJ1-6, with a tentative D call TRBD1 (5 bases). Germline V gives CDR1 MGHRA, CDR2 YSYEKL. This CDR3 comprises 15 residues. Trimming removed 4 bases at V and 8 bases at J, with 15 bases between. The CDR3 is CASSRTGTSDSPLHF. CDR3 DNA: TGCGCCAGCAGCCGCACCGGGACGTCCGATTCACCCCTCCACTTT.